The sequence of this T cell receptor beta chain was determined in a study of T cell responses to AZD1222 COVID-19 vaccine. Method: immunoSEQ multiplex PCR; TCRdb's copy keeps in-frame clones and lacks some. The table shows 130,000 to 150,000 clones, with 91% occurring only once. The CDR3 totals 14 residues. Germline CDR1 and CDR2: LNHDA and SQIVND (reference sequence). The germline V and J ends were trimmed by 6 bases and 1 base, with 12 bases remaining between them. Study results and limitations: Unmutated variant regions are reportedly targeted by nearly half of spike-specific TCRs.

Note on this clone: Its antigen remains unknown.

The input for sequencing was peripheral blood, taken 28 days after the second AZD1222 dose. The chain uses TRBV19 and TRBJ2-5; the D gene is possibly TRBD1 (6 bases). The receptor's source is an adult who received the AZD1222 COVID-19 vaccine. CDR3 residues: CASRSWDTQETQYF. In DNA form, the CDR3 reads TGTGCCAGTAGGTCCTGGGACACCCAAGAGACCCAGTACTTC.